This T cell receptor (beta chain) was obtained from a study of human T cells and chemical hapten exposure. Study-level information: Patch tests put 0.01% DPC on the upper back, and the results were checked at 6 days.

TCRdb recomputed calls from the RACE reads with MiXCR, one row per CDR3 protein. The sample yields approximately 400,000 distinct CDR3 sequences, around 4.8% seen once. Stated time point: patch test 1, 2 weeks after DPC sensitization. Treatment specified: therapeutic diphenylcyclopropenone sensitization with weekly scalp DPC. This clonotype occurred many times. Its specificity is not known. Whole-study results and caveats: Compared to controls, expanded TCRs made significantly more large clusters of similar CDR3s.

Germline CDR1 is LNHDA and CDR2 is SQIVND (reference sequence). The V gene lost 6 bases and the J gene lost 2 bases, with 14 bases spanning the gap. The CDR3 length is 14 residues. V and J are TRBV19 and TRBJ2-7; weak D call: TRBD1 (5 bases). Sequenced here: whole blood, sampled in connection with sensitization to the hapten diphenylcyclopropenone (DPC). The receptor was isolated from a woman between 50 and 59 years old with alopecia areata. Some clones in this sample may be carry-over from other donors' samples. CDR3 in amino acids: CASRFQGSAYEQYF. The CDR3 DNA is TGTGCCAGTAGATTTCAGGGAAGCGCCTACGAGCAGTACTTC.